This TCR beta chain was profiled in a study of T cells after yellow fever vaccination. General study points: FACS-sorted repertoires could contain abundant clonotypes contaminating from the bulk population. Post-booster reappearance was seen for most primary-vaccination clones (just under 97% CD4, 75% to 90% CD8).

Template switching by 5'RACE produced TCR cDNA, adding a universal primer site and UMIs. MiXCR, applied by TCRdb to the 5' RACE reads, yields one record per CDR3 protein. Here the sample spans approximately 350,000 distinct CDR3 sequences, about 9.9% being singletons. There are a few counts of this clonotype. Its antigen is unidentified. The CDR3 runs to 15 residues. Unmatched junction bases numbered 7, after V lost 5 bases and J lost 0 bases. Germline-derived CDR1 and CDR2 are DFQATT and SNEGSKA (reference sequence). The sequence was obtained from a young man who received the YFV17D yellow fever vaccine. Material: PBMCs, obtained on the day of the first yellow fever vaccination. J is TRBJ2-1 and V is TRBV20-1; the match to TRBD2 covers 7 bases. CDR3 residues: CSAWGGSSSYNEQFF. CDR3 DNA sequence: TGCAGTGCTTGGGGGGGTTCCAGCTCCTACAATGAGCAGTTCTTC.